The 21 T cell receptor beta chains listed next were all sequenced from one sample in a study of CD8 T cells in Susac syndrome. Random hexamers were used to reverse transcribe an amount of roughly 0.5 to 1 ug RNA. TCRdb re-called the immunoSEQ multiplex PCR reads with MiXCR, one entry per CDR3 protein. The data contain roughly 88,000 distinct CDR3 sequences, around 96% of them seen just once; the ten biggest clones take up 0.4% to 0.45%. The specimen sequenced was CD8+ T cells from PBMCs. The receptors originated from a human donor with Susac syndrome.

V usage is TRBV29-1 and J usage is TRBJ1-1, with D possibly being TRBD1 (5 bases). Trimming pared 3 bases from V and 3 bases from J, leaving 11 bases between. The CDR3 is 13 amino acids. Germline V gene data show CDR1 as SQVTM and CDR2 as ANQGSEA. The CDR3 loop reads CSVEGVGYTEAFF. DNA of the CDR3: TGCAGCGTTGAGGGGGTTGGGTACACTGAAGCTTTCTTT.

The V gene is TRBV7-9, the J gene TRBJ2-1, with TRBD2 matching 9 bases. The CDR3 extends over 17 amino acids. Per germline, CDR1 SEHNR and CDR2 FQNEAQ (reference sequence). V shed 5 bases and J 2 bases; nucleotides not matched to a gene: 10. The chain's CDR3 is CASSAEDGTSPYNEQFF. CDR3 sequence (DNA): TGTGCCAGCAGCGCCGAAGATGGGACTAGCCCCTACAATGAGCAGTTCTTC.

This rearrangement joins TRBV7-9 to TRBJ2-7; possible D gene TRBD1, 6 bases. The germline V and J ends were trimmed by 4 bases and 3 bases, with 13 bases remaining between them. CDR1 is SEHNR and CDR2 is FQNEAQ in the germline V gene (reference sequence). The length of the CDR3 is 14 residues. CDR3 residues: CASSSDRYDYEQYF. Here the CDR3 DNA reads TGTGCCAGCAGCTCCGACAGGTACGACTACGAGCAGTACTTC.

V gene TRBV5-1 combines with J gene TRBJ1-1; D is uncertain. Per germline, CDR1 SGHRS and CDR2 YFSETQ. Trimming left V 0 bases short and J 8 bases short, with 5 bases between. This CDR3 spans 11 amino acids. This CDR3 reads CASSLGVEAFF. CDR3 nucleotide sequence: TGCGCCAGCAGCTTGGGCGTAGAAGCTTTCTTT.

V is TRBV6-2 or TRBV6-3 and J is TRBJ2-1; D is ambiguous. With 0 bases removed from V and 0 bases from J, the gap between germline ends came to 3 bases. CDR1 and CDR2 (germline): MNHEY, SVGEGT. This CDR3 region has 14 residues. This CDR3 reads CASSYSSSYNEQFF. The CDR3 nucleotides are TGTGCCAGCAGTTACTCTAGCTCCTACAATGAGCAGTTCTTC.

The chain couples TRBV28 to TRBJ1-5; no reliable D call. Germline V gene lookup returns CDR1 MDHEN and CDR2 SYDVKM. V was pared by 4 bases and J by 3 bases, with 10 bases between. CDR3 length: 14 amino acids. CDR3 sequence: CASSSRGTNQPQHF. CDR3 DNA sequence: TGTGCCAGCAGTTCGCGGGGTACCAATCAGCCCCAGCATTTT.

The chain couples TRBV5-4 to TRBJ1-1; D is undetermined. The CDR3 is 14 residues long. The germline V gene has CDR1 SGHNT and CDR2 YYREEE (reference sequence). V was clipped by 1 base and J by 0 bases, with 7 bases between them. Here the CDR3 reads CASSLPALNTEAFF. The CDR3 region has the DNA TGTGCCAGCAGCTTGCCGGCTCTGAACACTGAAGCTTTCTTT. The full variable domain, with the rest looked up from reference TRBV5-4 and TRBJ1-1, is ETGVTQSPTHLIKTRGQQVTLRCSSQSGHNTVSWYQQALGQGPQFIFQYYREEENGRGNFPPRFSGLQFPNYSSELNVNALELDDSALYLCASSLPALNTEAFFGQGTRLTVV.

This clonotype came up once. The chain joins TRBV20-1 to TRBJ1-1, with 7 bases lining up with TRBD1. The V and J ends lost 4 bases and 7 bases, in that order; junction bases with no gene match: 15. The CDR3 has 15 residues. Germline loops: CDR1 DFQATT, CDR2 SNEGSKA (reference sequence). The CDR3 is CSATGQVFGNGEAFF. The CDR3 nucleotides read TGCAGTGCTACCGGACAGGTCTTCGGGAATGGTGAAGCTTTCTTT.

DNA of the CDR3: TGTGCCAGCAGCGAAACAGGGCTCCAAGAGACCCAGTACTTC. Amino acids: CASSETGLQETQYF. V is TRBV7-9 and J is TRBJ2-5; a weak D match, TRBD1 (6 bases). Deletions cut 5 bases from V and 1 base from J, with 11 bases between. The germline gives CDR1 SEHNR, CDR2 FQNEAQ (reference sequence). The CDR3 loop spans 14 amino acids.

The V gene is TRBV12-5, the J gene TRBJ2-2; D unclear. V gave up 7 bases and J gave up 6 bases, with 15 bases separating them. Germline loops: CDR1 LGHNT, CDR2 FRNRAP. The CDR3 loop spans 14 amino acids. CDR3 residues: CASDSPLSAGELFF. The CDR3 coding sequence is TGTGCTAGTGATTCACCCCTCTCCGCCGGGGAGCTGTTTTTT.

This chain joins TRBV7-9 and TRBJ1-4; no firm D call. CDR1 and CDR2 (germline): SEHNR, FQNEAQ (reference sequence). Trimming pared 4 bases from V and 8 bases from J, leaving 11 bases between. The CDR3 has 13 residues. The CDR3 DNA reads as TGTGCCAGCAGCTCCCCACGAGAAGAAAAACTGTTTTTT. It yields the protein CASSSPREEKLFF.

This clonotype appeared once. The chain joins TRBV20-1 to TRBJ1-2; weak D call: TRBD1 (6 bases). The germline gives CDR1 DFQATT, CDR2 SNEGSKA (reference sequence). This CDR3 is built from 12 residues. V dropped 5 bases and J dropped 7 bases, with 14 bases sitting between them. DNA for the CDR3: TGCAGTGCTGGGGACACCTACGCTGGCTACACCTTC. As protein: CSAGDTYAGYTF.

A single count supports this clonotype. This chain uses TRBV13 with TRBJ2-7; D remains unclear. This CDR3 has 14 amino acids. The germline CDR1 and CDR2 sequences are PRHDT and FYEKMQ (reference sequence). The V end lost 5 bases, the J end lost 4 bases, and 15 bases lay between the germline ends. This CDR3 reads CASSQLLAPYEQYV. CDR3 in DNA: TGTGCCAGCAGCCAACTCCTCGCTCCTTACGAGCAGTACGTC.

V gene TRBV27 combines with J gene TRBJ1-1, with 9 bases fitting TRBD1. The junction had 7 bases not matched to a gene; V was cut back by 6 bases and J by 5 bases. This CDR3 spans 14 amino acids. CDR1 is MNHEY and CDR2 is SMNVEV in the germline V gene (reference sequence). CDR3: CASSTPTGGTEAFF. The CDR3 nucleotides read TGTGCCAGCAGCACCCCGACAGGGGGTACTGAAGCTTTCTTT.

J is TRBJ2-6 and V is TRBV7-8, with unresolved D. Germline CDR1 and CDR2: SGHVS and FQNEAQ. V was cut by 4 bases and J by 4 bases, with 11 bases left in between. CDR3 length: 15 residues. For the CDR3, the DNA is TGTGCCAGCAGCTCTACCCGGGCAGGGGCCAACGTCCTGACTTTC. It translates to CASSSTRAGANVLTF.

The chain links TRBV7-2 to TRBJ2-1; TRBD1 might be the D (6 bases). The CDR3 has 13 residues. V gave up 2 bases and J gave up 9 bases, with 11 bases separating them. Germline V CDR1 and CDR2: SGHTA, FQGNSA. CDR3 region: CASSLPPGAEQFF. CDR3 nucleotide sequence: TGTGCCAGCAGCTTACCCCCAGGGGCTGAGCAGTTCTTC. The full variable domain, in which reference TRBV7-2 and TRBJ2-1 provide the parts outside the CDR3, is GAGVSQSPSNKVTEKGKDVELRCDPISGHTALYWYRQSLGQGLEFLIYFQGNSAPDKSGLPSDRFSAERTGGSVSTLTIQRTQQEDSAVYLCASSLPPGAEQFFGPGTRLTVL.

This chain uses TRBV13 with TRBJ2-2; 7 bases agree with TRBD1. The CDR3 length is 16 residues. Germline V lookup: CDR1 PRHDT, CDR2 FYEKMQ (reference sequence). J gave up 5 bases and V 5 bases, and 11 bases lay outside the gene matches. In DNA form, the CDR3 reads TGTGCCAGCAGCGGCACTGCAGGGGGATGGACCGGGGAGCTGTTTTTT. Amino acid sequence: CASSGTAGGWTGELFF.

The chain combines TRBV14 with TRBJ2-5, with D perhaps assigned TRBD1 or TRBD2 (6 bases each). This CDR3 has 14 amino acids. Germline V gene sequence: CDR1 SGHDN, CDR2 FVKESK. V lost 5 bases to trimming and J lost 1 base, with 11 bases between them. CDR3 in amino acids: CASSSRGLQETQYF. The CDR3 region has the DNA TGTGCCAGCAGCTCCAGGGGACTCCAAGAGACCCAGTACTTC.

CDR3 region: CSARGAGTATGKLFF. Written as DNA, the CDR3 is TGCAGTGCTCGAGGGGCCGGGACGGCAACGGGAAAACTGTTTTTT. The J gene is TRBJ1-4, the V gene TRBV20-1, with TRBD1 as a possible D gene (5 bases). Trimming left V 5 bases short and J 10 bases short, with 23 bases between. The CDR3 has 15 residues. In germline, CDR1 is DFQATT, CDR2 SNEGSKA (reference sequence).

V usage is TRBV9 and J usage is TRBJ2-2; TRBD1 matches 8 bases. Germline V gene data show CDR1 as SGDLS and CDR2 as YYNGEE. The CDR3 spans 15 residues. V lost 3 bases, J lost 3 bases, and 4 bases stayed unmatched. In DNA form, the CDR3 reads TGTGCCAGCAGCGCCGGACAGGGAGACACCGGGGAGCTGTTTTTT. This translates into CASSAGQGDTGELFF.

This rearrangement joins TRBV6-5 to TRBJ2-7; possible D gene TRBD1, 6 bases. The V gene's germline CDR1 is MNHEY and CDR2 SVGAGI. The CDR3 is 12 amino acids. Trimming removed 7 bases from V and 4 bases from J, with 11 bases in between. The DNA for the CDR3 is TGTGCCAGCACCCGGACAGTTTACGAGCAGTACGTC. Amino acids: CASTRTVYEQYV.